These T cell receptor beta chains were read from a single sample in a study of blood T cell repertoires in COVID-19. Data came from immunoSEQ multiplex PCR; TCRdb stores just in-frame clones and leaves some out. This sample has about 120,000 clones, with roughly 87% found just once. The source material was peripheral blood. These receptors came from a man older than 75 with acute or convalescent COVID-19. CDR3s include the opening cysteine and the closing phenylalanine or tryptophan. The order of the fields is D gene, CDR3 length, V gene, J gene, clone size, CDR3 DNA, CDR3 protein. D genes are given only for firm matches. Only part of the rows carry a size: once, few, many, or a class if the clone is expanded.

D gene: NA
CDR3 length: 14
V gene: TRBV7-2
J gene: TRBJ1-1
clone size: NA
CDR3 DNA: TGTGCCAGCAGCTTATTATTGCCCGAGACTGAAGCTTTCTTT
CDR3 protein: CASSLLLPETEAFF

D gene: NA
CDR3 length: 16
V gene: TRBV10-3
J gene: TRBJ2-3
clone size: NA
CDR3 DNA: TGTGCCATCAGGTACTCCGACAGGGAGGGCACAGATACGCAGTATTTT
CDR3 protein: CAIRYSDREGTDTQYF

D gene: NA
CDR3 length: 15
V gene: TRBV10-2
J gene: TRBJ1-6
clone size: NA
CDR3 DNA: TGCGCCAGCAGTGAGTCGGAGACCTATAATTCACCCCTCCACTTT
CDR3 protein: CASSESETYNSPLHF

D gene: NA
CDR3 length: 14
V gene: TRBV18
J gene: TRBJ2-2
clone size: few
CDR3 DNA: TGTGCCAGCTCACCACCCTCGAACACCGGGGAGCTGTTTTTT
CDR3 protein: CASSPPSNTGELFF

D gene: TRBD1
CDR3 length: 18
V gene: TRBV3-1/TRBV3-2
J gene: TRBJ1-6
clone size: NA
CDR3 DNA: TGTGCCAGCAGCCCAGGGACAGCACCGAGCTCCTATAATTCACCCCTCCACTTT
CDR3 protein: CASSPGTAPSSYNSPLHF

D gene: TRBD2
CDR3 length: 14
V gene: TRBV2
J gene: TRBJ2-5
clone size: NA
CDR3 DNA: TGTGCCAGCAGGTCCGGGACTAACCAAGAGACCCAGTACTTC
CDR3 protein: CASRSGTNQETQYF

D gene: NA
CDR3 length: 12
V gene: TRBV7-2
J gene: TRBJ1-4
clone size: once
CDR3 DNA: TGTGCCAGCAGACAATACCCAGGGAAACTGTTTTTT
CDR3 protein: CASRQYPGKLFF

D gene: NA
CDR3 length: 15
V gene: TRBV5-6
J gene: TRBJ2-7
clone size: NA
CDR3 DNA: TGTGCCAGCAGCGACACCGGGACAACGGTCTACGAGCAGTACTTC
CDR3 protein: CASSDTGTTVYEQYF

D gene: TRBD2
CDR3 length: 15
V gene: TRBV9
J gene: TRBJ2-5
clone size: NA
CDR3 DNA: TGTGCCAGCAGCGTAGGGACTAGCGCTCAAGAGACCCAGTACTTC
CDR3 protein: CASSVGTSAQETQYF

D gene: TRBD2
CDR3 length: 14
V gene: TRBV7-8
J gene: TRBJ2-7
clone size: NA
CDR3 DNA: TGTGCCAGCAGCTTACGCGGGGGGGCCATCGAGCAGTACTTC
CDR3 protein: CASSLRGGAIEQYF

D gene: TRBD1
CDR3 length: 15
V gene: TRBV5-1
J gene: TRBJ1-1
clone size: NA
CDR3 DNA: TGCGCCAGCAGCCAGTGGACAGGGGAGAACACTGAAGCTTTCTTT
CDR3 protein: CASSQWTGENTEAFF

D gene: NA
CDR3 length: 14
V gene: TRBV3-1/TRBV3-2
J gene: TRBJ1-1
clone size: NA
CDR3 DNA: TGTGCCAGCACCTCTGCTCTGGGGGGCACTGAAGCTTTCTTT
CDR3 protein: CASTSALGGTEAFF

D gene: TRBD1
CDR3 length: 17
V gene: TRBV4-2
J gene: TRBJ1-1
clone size: NA
CDR3 DNA: TGTGCCAGCAGCCTCACGGGACAGGGGGTCATGAACACTGAAGCTTTCTTT
CDR3 protein: CASSLTGQGVMNTEAFF

D gene: NA
CDR3 length: 15
V gene: TRBV6-1
J gene: TRBJ1-1
clone size: NA
CDR3 DNA: TGTGCCAGCAGTGACAGGGGCCTTAGCCAAACTGAAGCTTTCTTT
CDR3 protein: CASSDRGLSQTEAFF

D gene: TRBD2
CDR3 length: 16
V gene: TRBV29-1
J gene: TRBJ2-4
clone size: NA
CDR3 DNA: TGCAGCGTTGAGGCGGGCGGGGGGCGCGCCAAAAACATTCAGTACTTC
CDR3 protein: CSVEAGGGRAKNIQYF

D gene: TRBD1
CDR3 length: 14
V gene: TRBV14
J gene: TRBJ2-7
clone size: NA
CDR3 DNA: TGTGCCAGCAGCCAAGTCCCGAGGACAGGCGAGCAGTACTTC
CDR3 protein: CASSQVPRTGEQYF

D gene: TRBD1
CDR3 length: 14
V gene: TRBV18
J gene: TRBJ1-5
clone size: NA
CDR3 DNA: TGTGCCAGCTCACTACACAGGGGTGATCAGCCCCAGCATTTT
CDR3 protein: CASSLHRGDQPQHF

D gene: NA
CDR3 length: 14
V gene: TRBV5-1
J gene: TRBJ2-7
clone size: NA
CDR3 DNA: TGCGCCAGCAGCCCGACAAGTAGAGGGTACGAGCAGTACTTC
CDR3 protein: CASSPTSRGYEQYF

D gene: TRBD1
CDR3 length: 16
V gene: TRBV7-9
J gene: TRBJ2-7
clone size: NA
CDR3 DNA: TGTGCCAGCAGCTTAGAAGGGACAGGGGGCAAAGGAGAGCAGTACTTC
CDR3 protein: CASSLEGTGGKGEQYF

D gene: TRBD1
CDR3 length: 17
V gene: TRBV29-1
J gene: TRBJ1-4
clone size: NA
CDR3 DNA: TGCAGCGTTGAGGGGTCGGGACAGGGTTCAACTAATGAAAAACTGTTTTTT
CDR3 protein: CSVEGSGQGSTNEKLFF

D gene: TRBD1
CDR3 length: 15
V gene: TRBV7-7
J gene: TRBJ2-2
clone size: NA
CDR3 DNA: TGTGCCAGCAGCACACGTACAGGGGGTACGGGGGAGCTGTTTTTT
CDR3 protein: CASSTRTGGTGELFF

D gene: TRBD2
CDR3 length: 16
V gene: TRBV5-1
J gene: TRBJ2-7
clone size: NA
CDR3 DNA: TGCGCCAGCAGCCTCCTCGGGACTAGCGGAGCCTACGAGCAGTACTTC
CDR3 protein: CASSLLGTSGAYEQYF

D gene: TRBD1
CDR3 length: 20
V gene: TRBV6-1
J gene: TRBJ2-4
clone size: NA
CDR3 DNA: TGTGCCAGCAGTGAATTCCTCCCGGGACAGGGTAATGGGGCCAAAAACATTCAGTACTTC
CDR3 protein: CASSEFLPGQGNGAKNIQYF

D gene: NA
CDR3 length: 17
V gene: TRBV27
J gene: TRBJ1-3
clone size: NA
CDR3 DNA: TGTGCCAGCAGTGAGAATTATAATTATCTCTCTGGAAACACCATATATTTT
CDR3 protein: CASSENYNYLSGNTIYF

D gene: NA
CDR3 length: 17
V gene: TRBV5-1
J gene: TRBJ1-4
clone size: NA
CDR3 DNA: TGCGCCAGCAGCTTGGGCTCGGGGATGTGGACTAATGAAAAACTGTTTTTT
CDR3 protein: CASSLGSGMWTNEKLFF

D gene: TRBD1
CDR3 length: 17
V gene: TRBV4-3
J gene: TRBJ2-3
clone size: NA
CDR3 DNA: TGCGCCAGCAGCCAAGATCGGACAGGGGGCCGTCCAGATACGCAGTATTTT
CDR3 protein: CASSQDRTGGRPDTQYF

D gene: TRBD2
CDR3 length: 15
V gene: TRBV25-1
J gene: TRBJ2-1
clone size: NA
CDR3 DNA: TGTGCCAGCAGTGAACGGGGGAGGGCCGTCAATGAGCAGTTCTTC
CDR3 protein: CASSERGRAVNEQFF

D gene: NA
CDR3 length: 19
V gene: TRBV28
J gene: TRBJ1-1
clone size: NA
CDR3 DNA: TGTGCCAGCAGTCACTATAAAGCGACAGCCTTCTCGCTGAACACTGAAGCTTTCTTT
CDR3 protein: CASSHYKATAFSLNTEAFF

D gene: TRBD1
CDR3 length: 15
V gene: TRBV5-5
J gene: TRBJ1-5
clone size: few
CDR3 DNA: TGTGCCAGCAGCTTCAGTGGCCAGGGGGGCCAGCCCCAGCATTTT
CDR3 protein: CASSFSGQGGQPQHF

D gene: NA
CDR3 length: 12
V gene: TRBV28
J gene: TRBJ1-2
clone size: NA
CDR3 DNA: TGTGCCAGCACCGCGGACAGCTATGGCTACACCTTC
CDR3 protein: CASTADSYGYTF

D gene: NA
CDR3 length: 16
V gene: TRBV3-1/TRBV3-2
J gene: TRBJ1-1
clone size: NA
CDR3 DNA: TGTGCCAGCAGCCCTCGGGAGGGCTGGGGTAGCACTGAAGCTTTCTTT
CDR3 protein: CASSPREGWGSTEAFF

D gene: NA
CDR3 length: 14
V gene: TRBV29-1
J gene: TRBJ2-2
clone size: NA
CDR3 DNA: TGCAGCGCCTCAGGGTCAACGAACACCGGGGAGCTGTTTTTT
CDR3 protein: CSASGSTNTGELFF

D gene: NA
CDR3 length: 14
V gene: TRBV27
J gene: TRBJ1-2
clone size: NA
CDR3 DNA: TGTGCCAGCAGCCGCCTGGGCACCAGATTCGGCTACACCTTC
CDR3 protein: CASSRLGTRFGYTF

D gene: TRBD1
CDR3 length: 14
V gene: TRBV6-5
J gene: TRBJ1-2
clone size: NA
CDR3 DNA: TGTGCCAGCACAAAGACAGGGGGCCTCTATGGCTACACCTTC
CDR3 protein: CASTKTGGLYGYTF

D gene: TRBD2
CDR3 length: 13
V gene: TRBV6-6
J gene: TRBJ2-5
clone size: NA
CDR3 DNA: TGTGCCAGCAGTGCGGGGGGCGAGGAGACCCAGTACTTC
CDR3 protein: CASSAGGEETQYF

D gene: NA
CDR3 length: 16
V gene: TRBV12-2
J gene: TRBJ2-5
clone size: once
CDR3 DNA: TGTGCAAGTCGCTTACCCCCTTCTAGCGTTCAAGAGACCCAGTACTTC
CDR3 protein: CASRLPPSSVQETQYF

D gene: NA
CDR3 length: 15
V gene: TRBV19
J gene: TRBJ2-7
clone size: NA
CDR3 DNA: TGTGCCAGTAGTATCCGGCCTAGCGCGCAATACGAGCAGTACTTC
CDR3 protein: CASSIRPSAQYEQYF

D gene: NA
CDR3 length: 14
V gene: TRBV29-1
J gene: TRBJ1-2
clone size: once
CDR3 DNA: TGCAGCGTAACCGGGACACCGAAAAACTATGGCTACACCTTC
CDR3 protein: CSVTGTPKNYGYTF

D gene: TRBD1
CDR3 length: 17
V gene: TRBV7-2
J gene: TRBJ1-2
clone size: once
CDR3 DNA: TGTGCCAGCAGCTTACGGACAGGGGGCCGAGGGGATATAGGCTACACCTTC
CDR3 protein: CASSLRTGGRGDIGYTF

D gene: NA
CDR3 length: 17
V gene: TRBV24-1
J gene: TRBJ2-1
clone size: NA
CDR3 DNA: TGTGCCACCAGTGATTGGGGCGGGGAAGGCTCCTACAATGAGCAGTTCTTC
CDR3 protein: CATSDWGGEGSYNEQFF

D gene: TRBD1
CDR3 length: 15
V gene: TRBV19
J gene: TRBJ1-6
clone size: NA
CDR3 DNA: TGTGCCAGTCAAGACAGGGGGATTGGTAATTCACCCCTCCACTTT
CDR3 protein: CASQDRGIGNSPLHF

D gene: TRBD1
CDR3 length: 13
V gene: TRBV7-9
J gene: TRBJ2-7
clone size: NA
CDR3 DNA: TGTGCCAGCAGCCAGACAGGGGTCAACGAGCAGTACTTC
CDR3 protein: CASSQTGVNEQYF

D gene: NA
CDR3 length: 11
V gene: TRBV18
J gene: TRBJ2-1
clone size: NA
CDR3 DNA: TGTGCCAGCTCACCCGACTATGAGCAGTTCTTC
CDR3 protein: CASSPDYEQFF

D gene: NA
CDR3 length: 13
V gene: TRBV28
J gene: TRBJ1-2
clone size: NA
CDR3 DNA: TGTGCCAGCAGCCTACAGGAGAACTATGGCTACACCTTC
CDR3 protein: CASSLQENYGYTF

D gene: NA
CDR3 length: 11
V gene: TRBV21-1
J gene: TRBJ2-7
clone size: NA
CDR3 DNA: TGTGCCAGCAGCCCGGAGGACGGGCCACGCTTC
CDR3 protein: CASSPEDGPRF

D gene: NA
CDR3 length: 12
V gene: TRBV6-5
J gene: TRBJ2-7
clone size: NA
CDR3 DNA: TGTGCCAGCAGAACAGGGTTCGACGAGCAGTACTTC
CDR3 protein: CASRTGFDEQYF

D gene: NA
CDR3 length: 15
V gene: TRBV7-3
J gene: TRBJ1-1
clone size: NA
CDR3 DNA: TGTGCCAGCAGCTTACTTACAGTTTCGAACACTGAAGCTTTCTTT
CDR3 protein: CASSLLTVSNTEAFF

D gene: TRBD1
CDR3 length: 12
V gene: TRBV3-1/TRBV3-2
J gene: TRBJ2-7
clone size: NA
CDR3 DNA: TGTGCCAGCAGCCAGACAGGGCAGGAGCAGTACTTC
CDR3 protein: CASSQTGQEQYF

D gene: NA
CDR3 length: 16
V gene: TRBV6-1
J gene: TRBJ1-2
clone size: NA
CDR3 DNA: TGTGCCAGCAGTGAAGCGCTTGTCGGGGATCGATATGGCTACACCTTC
CDR3 protein: CASSEALVGDRYGYTF

D gene: TRBD1
CDR3 length: 16
V gene: TRBV7-2
J gene: TRBJ2-5
clone size: few
CDR3 DNA: TGTGCCAGCAGCACAGGGGCAGGGGGTTACCAAGAGACCCAGTACTTC
CDR3 protein: CASSTGAGGYQETQYF

D gene: NA
CDR3 length: 16
V gene: TRBV5-1
J gene: TRBJ1-3
clone size: NA
CDR3 DNA: TGCGCCAGCAGCCAGACTTTCGGACTGGCAGGGGACACCATATATTTT
CDR3 protein: CASSQTFGLAGDTIYF

D gene: TRBD2
CDR3 length: 18
V gene: TRBV7-2
J gene: TRBJ2-6
clone size: NA
CDR3 DNA: TGTGCCAGCAGTAGACTAGCCTACGGACAAGTTGGGGCCAACGTCCTGACTTTC
CDR3 protein: CASSRLAYGQVGANVLTF

D gene: NA
CDR3 length: 13
V gene: TRBV7-3
J gene: TRBJ1-2
clone size: once
CDR3 DNA: TGTGCCAGCAGCTTAACAGGGGTCGGAGACTACACCTTC
CDR3 protein: CASSLTGVGDYTF

D gene: NA
CDR3 length: 17
V gene: TRBV7-8
J gene: TRBJ1-1
clone size: many
CDR3 DNA: TGTGCCAGCAGCTTAGTAGCCGCACAGGGATTTGACACTGAAGCTTTCTTT
CDR3 protein: CASSLVAAQGFDTEAFF

D gene: TRBD1
CDR3 length: 17
V gene: TRBV9
J gene: TRBJ1-4
clone size: NA
CDR3 DNA: TGTGCCAGCAGCCCCTCGACAGGGCTATCCCCTAATGAAAAACTGTTTTTT
CDR3 protein: CASSPSTGLSPNEKLFF